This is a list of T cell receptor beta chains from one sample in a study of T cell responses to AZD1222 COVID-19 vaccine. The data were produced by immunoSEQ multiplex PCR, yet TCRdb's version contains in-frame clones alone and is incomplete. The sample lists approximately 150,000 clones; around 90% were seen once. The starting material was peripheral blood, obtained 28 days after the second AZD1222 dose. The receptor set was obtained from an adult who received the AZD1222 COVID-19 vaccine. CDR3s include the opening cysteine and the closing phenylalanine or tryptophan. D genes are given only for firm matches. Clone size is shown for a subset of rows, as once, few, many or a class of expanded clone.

cdr3_nt: TGTGCCAGCTCCCTGGAAGTAGGCAATGAGCAGTTCTTC
cdr3_aa: CASSLEVGNEQFF
j_call: TRBJ2-1
clone_size: few
v_call: TRBV12-3/TRBV12-4
d_call: NA

cdr3_nt: TGCGCCAGCAGCTTGAAGGATGCAGAGACCCAGTACTTC
cdr3_aa: CASSLKDAETQYF
j_call: TRBJ2-5
clone_size: NA
v_call: TRBV5-1
d_call: NA

cdr3_nt: TGTGCCAGCAGTCACCCCCGACTGAACACTGAAGCTTTCTTT
cdr3_aa: CASSHPRLNTEAFF
j_call: TRBJ1-1
clone_size: NA
v_call: TRBV6-5
d_call: NA

cdr3_nt: TGTGCCAGCAGTCGACTAGCGGGAGCTAGCACAGATACGCAGTATTTT
cdr3_aa: CASSRLAGASTDTQYF
j_call: TRBJ2-3
clone_size: NA
v_call: TRBV6-2/TRBV6-3
d_call: TRBD2

cdr3_nt: TGTGCCAGCAGTTTATCTTGGGCGGTAAGCACTAGGAGTCCGTTCTTC
cdr3_aa: CASSLSWAVSTRSPFF
j_call: TRBJ2-1
clone_size: NA
v_call: TRBV6-5
d_call: NA

cdr3_nt: TGTGCCAGCAGGGACACAGGAGGTGAAAAACTGTTTTTT
cdr3_aa: CASRDTGGEKLFF
j_call: TRBJ1-4
clone_size: NA
v_call: TRBV6-5
d_call: NA

cdr3_nt: TGTGCCAGCAGCGTAGGATTCGGGCAGCCCCAGCATTTT
cdr3_aa: CASSVGFGQPQHF
j_call: TRBJ1-5
clone_size: NA
v_call: TRBV9
d_call: NA

cdr3_nt: TGTGCCAGCTCCCCTGGTGGACAGGGGAAGTACGAGCAGTACTTC
cdr3_aa: CASSPGGQGKYEQYF
j_call: TRBJ2-7
clone_size: NA
v_call: TRBV21-1
d_call: NA

cdr3_nt: TGTGCCAGCGGGGCGAGGGGGAACACCGGGGAGCTGTTTTTT
cdr3_aa: CASGARGNTGELFF
j_call: TRBJ2-2
clone_size: NA
v_call: TRBV3-1/TRBV3-2
d_call: NA

cdr3_nt: TGTGCCAGCAGCGGGTGGGAGGGGAACACTGAAGCTTTCTTT
cdr3_aa: CASSGWEGNTEAFF
j_call: TRBJ1-1
clone_size: few
v_call: TRBV9
d_call: NA

cdr3_nt: TGTGCCAGCAGCTTGAAGATGAGGGCAGGGGTGGCGAACACTGAAGCTTTCTTT
cdr3_aa: CASSLKMRAGVANTEAFF
j_call: TRBJ1-1
clone_size: once
v_call: TRBV5-4
d_call: NA

cdr3_nt: TGTGCCAGCACCGAATCCCCAGGGGGCAATCAGCCCCAGCATTTT
cdr3_aa: CASTESPGGNQPQHF
j_call: TRBJ1-5
clone_size: once
v_call: TRBV7-2
d_call: NA

cdr3_nt: TGTGCCAGCAGTTATGGGGACAGGGGGAGCTCACCCCTCCACTTT
cdr3_aa: CASSYGDRGSSPLHF
j_call: TRBJ1-6
clone_size: few
v_call: TRBV6-5
d_call: TRBD1

cdr3_nt: TGTGCCAGCAGCCATTCAGGCGGGGGGGCCGGGGAGCTGTTTTTT
cdr3_aa: CASSHSGGGAGELFF
j_call: TRBJ2-2
clone_size: once
v_call: TRBV13
d_call: TRBD2

cdr3_nt: TGTGCCAGCAGCGCCCCGGGACAGGGGGGAGAGACCCAGTACTTC
cdr3_aa: CASSAPGQGGETQYF
j_call: TRBJ2-5
clone_size: few
v_call: TRBV7-2
d_call: TRBD1

cdr3_nt: TGTGCCAGCAGCCAAGAGCTGGGACAGGTTACTTTTTCACCCCTCCACTTT
cdr3_aa: CASSQELGQVTFSPLHF
j_call: TRBJ1-6
clone_size: NA
v_call: TRBV4-2
d_call: TRBD1

cdr3_nt: TGCGCCAGCAGCTGGGGAACCACAGGAGGCCAGAATTCACCCCTCCACTTT
cdr3_aa: CASSWGTTGGQNSPLHF
j_call: TRBJ1-6
clone_size: NA
v_call: TRBV5-1
d_call: NA

cdr3_nt: TGTGCCAGCAGCCCTACTATTTTATCGGGTGAAGCTTTCTTT
cdr3_aa: CASSPTILSGEAFF
j_call: TRBJ1-1
clone_size: NA
v_call: TRBV14
d_call: NA

cdr3_nt: TGTGCCATCAGTGAGTCGGCGGGTGCGGTTGAGCAGTTCTTC
cdr3_aa: CAISESAGAVEQFF
j_call: TRBJ2-1
clone_size: NA
v_call: TRBV10-3
d_call: NA

cdr3_nt: TGTGCCAGCAGCCAAGGGGTCTGGGTGGATGAGCAGTTCTTC
cdr3_aa: CASSQGVWVDEQFF
j_call: TRBJ2-1
clone_size: NA
v_call: TRBV14
d_call: NA

cdr3_nt: TGTGCTTCCCACACGAGGACAGGGAACAACGAGCAGTACTTC
cdr3_aa: CASHTRTGNNEQYF
j_call: TRBJ2-7
clone_size: once
v_call: TRBV28
d_call: TRBD1

cdr3_nt: TGTGCCACCAGCAGAGATCCGGAAGAGACCCAGTACTTC
cdr3_aa: CATSRDPEETQYF
j_call: TRBJ2-5
clone_size: NA
v_call: TRBV15
d_call: NA

cdr3_nt: TGTGCCACCAGCAGACGGTATAGCAATCAGCCCCAGCATTTT
cdr3_aa: CATSRRYSNQPQHF
j_call: TRBJ1-5
clone_size: NA
v_call: TRBV15
d_call: NA

cdr3_nt: TGTGCCAGCAGCTTAGACCGCAATCAGCCCCAGCATTTT
cdr3_aa: CASSLDRNQPQHF
j_call: TRBJ1-5
clone_size: once
v_call: TRBV5-4
d_call: NA

cdr3_nt: TGTGCCAGCAGACTGCAGGGTCTGGCCACTGAAGCTTTCTTT
cdr3_aa: CASRLQGLATEAFF
j_call: TRBJ1-1
clone_size: once
v_call: TRBV6-5
d_call: NA

cdr3_nt: TGTGCCACCTCAGGGGGAAACAATCAGCCCCAGCATTTT
cdr3_aa: CATSGGNNQPQHF
j_call: TRBJ1-5
clone_size: NA
v_call: TRBV19
d_call: TRBD1

cdr3_nt: TGTGCCAGCAGCCCCCGGGGGGGACAGGTAGCGGGAGGCTACACCTTC
cdr3_aa: CASSPRGGQVAGGYTF
j_call: TRBJ1-2
clone_size: NA
v_call: TRBV6-6
d_call: TRBD1

cdr3_nt: TGCGCCAGCAGCACCCTGGGACTAGCGGGAGCCTTGGATACGCAGTATTTT
cdr3_aa: CASSTLGLAGALDTQYF
j_call: TRBJ2-3
clone_size: NA
v_call: TRBV5-1
d_call: TRBD2

cdr3_nt: TGTGCCAGCAGTTTAAGGGAAGAGACCCAGTACTTC
cdr3_aa: CASSLREETQYF
j_call: TRBJ2-5
clone_size: NA
v_call: TRBV12-3/TRBV12-4
d_call: NA

cdr3_nt: TGTGCCAGCAGGTCAGGGGGATCGTACAATGAGCAGTTCTTC
cdr3_aa: CASRSGGSYNEQFF
j_call: TRBJ2-1
clone_size: NA
v_call: TRBV7-9
d_call: TRBD1

cdr3_nt: TGTGCCAGCAGCTCACAACGGGAATTGAACACTGAAGCTTTCTTT
cdr3_aa: CASSSQRELNTEAFF
j_call: TRBJ1-1
clone_size: NA
v_call: TRBV7-6
d_call: NA

cdr3_nt: TGTGCCAGCAGCCAACGGGGAGGGCTGGATCGCTATGGCTACACCTTC
cdr3_aa: CASSQRGGLDRYGYTF
j_call: TRBJ1-2
clone_size: NA
v_call: TRBV5-6
d_call: NA

cdr3_nt: TGTGCCACCGCGGGGAGGCGGACCGGGGAGCTGTTTTTT
cdr3_aa: CATAGRRTGELFF
j_call: TRBJ2-2
clone_size: NA
v_call: TRBV10-3
d_call: NA

cdr3_nt: TGTGCCAGCAGTTACTCGGGGGGCACTGAAGCTTTCTTT
cdr3_aa: CASSYSGGTEAFF
j_call: TRBJ1-1
clone_size: NA
v_call: TRBV6-6
d_call: NA

cdr3_nt: TGCGCCAGCAGTCACTCCGGGACAGGGATCGAGCAGTACTTC
cdr3_aa: CASSHSGTGIEQYF
j_call: TRBJ2-7
clone_size: NA
v_call: TRBV23-1
d_call: TRBD1

cdr3_nt: TGTGCCAGCAGTCCCAGCAAGGGGACAGGGGACACCGGGGAGCTGTTTTTT
cdr3_aa: CASSPSKGTGDTGELFF
j_call: TRBJ2-2
clone_size: NA
v_call: TRBV27
d_call: TRBD1

cdr3_nt: TGCGCCAGCAGCTTGGTTCGGACAGGGTCGGTAATCGGGGAGCTGTTTTTT
cdr3_aa: CASSLVRTGSVIGELFF
j_call: TRBJ2-2
clone_size: NA
v_call: TRBV5-1
d_call: TRBD1

cdr3_nt: TGTGCCAGCAATTTACAGAACCATAGCAATCAGCCCCAGCATTTT
cdr3_aa: CASNLQNHSNQPQHF
j_call: TRBJ1-5
clone_size: NA
v_call: TRBV28
d_call: NA

cdr3_nt: TGTGCCAGCAGCTTCCACCGGGCCGAATTCCCCCCGGCTTTCTTT
cdr3_aa: CASSFHRAEFPPAFF
j_call: TRBJ1-1
clone_size: NA
v_call: TRBV7-2
d_call: NA

cdr3_nt: TGTGCCAGCAGCATCGTCACAATACGGTCACCCCTCCACTTT
cdr3_aa: CASSIVTIRSPLHF
j_call: TRBJ1-6
clone_size: NA
v_call: TRBV21-1
d_call: NA

cdr3_nt: TGTGCCAGCAGCTTAAGTGTGGGGGTTAGAGAGCAGTACTTC
cdr3_aa: CASSLSVGVREQYF
j_call: TRBJ2-7
clone_size: NA
v_call: TRBV7-2
d_call: NA

cdr3_nt: TGTGCCAGCAGCCCGTATGGAGACAGGGTTGGCGCTGAAGCTTTCTTT
cdr3_aa: CASSPYGDRVGAEAFF
j_call: TRBJ1-1
clone_size: NA
v_call: TRBV3-1/TRBV3-2
d_call: TRBD1

cdr3_nt: TGTGCCAGTAGTATAGATCTTTCGTGGGGGCCCAATGAAAAACTGTTTTTT
cdr3_aa: CASSIDLSWGPNEKLFF
j_call: TRBJ1-4
clone_size: NA
v_call: TRBV19
d_call: NA

cdr3_nt: TGTGCCAGCAGTGATCGGGGTTTCTTCTATGGCTACACCTTC
cdr3_aa: CASSDRGFFYGYTF
j_call: TRBJ1-2
clone_size: NA
v_call: TRBV6-1
d_call: NA

cdr3_nt: TGTGCCAGCAGCTTGGAGAGGGTTGGAAACACCATATATTTT
cdr3_aa: CASSLERVGNTIYF
j_call: TRBJ1-3
clone_size: NA
v_call: TRBV5-8
d_call: NA

cdr3_nt: TGTGCTAGCAGCTTAACCCTAGCGGGGCACTATGAGCAGTTCTTC
cdr3_aa: CASSLTLAGHYEQFF
j_call: TRBJ2-1
clone_size: NA
v_call: TRBV7-7
d_call: TRBD2

cdr3_nt: TGTGCCAGCAGTACCCGTGACAGATTCACAGATACGCAGTATTTT
cdr3_aa: CASSTRDRFTDTQYF
j_call: TRBJ2-3
clone_size: NA
v_call: TRBV28
d_call: NA

cdr3_nt: TGTGCCAGCAAGGGCTACCTTCAGGGCACAGATACGCAGTATTTT
cdr3_aa: CASKGYLQGTDTQYF
j_call: TRBJ2-3
clone_size: NA
v_call: TRBV6-5
d_call: NA

cdr3_nt: TGTGCCAGCAAAACCCAGGCCACTAACTATGGCTACACCTTC
cdr3_aa: CASKTQATNYGYTF
j_call: TRBJ1-2
clone_size: NA
v_call: TRBV27
d_call: NA

cdr3_nt: TGTGCCAGCAGTTACCTTGAGAATCAGCCCCAGCATTTT
cdr3_aa: CASSYLENQPQHF
j_call: TRBJ1-5
clone_size: NA
v_call: TRBV6-6
d_call: NA

cdr3_nt: TGCAGCGTTGGGAGGGACCTCAAGTCTGCTTTCTTT
cdr3_aa: CSVGRDLKSAFF
j_call: TRBJ1-1
clone_size: NA
v_call: TRBV29-1
d_call: NA

cdr3_nt: TGCAGCGCCGGCCCGGCTCCAGGAGGCAGCTACACCTTC
cdr3_aa: CSAGPAPGGSYTF
j_call: TRBJ1-2
clone_size: NA
v_call: TRBV29-1
d_call: NA